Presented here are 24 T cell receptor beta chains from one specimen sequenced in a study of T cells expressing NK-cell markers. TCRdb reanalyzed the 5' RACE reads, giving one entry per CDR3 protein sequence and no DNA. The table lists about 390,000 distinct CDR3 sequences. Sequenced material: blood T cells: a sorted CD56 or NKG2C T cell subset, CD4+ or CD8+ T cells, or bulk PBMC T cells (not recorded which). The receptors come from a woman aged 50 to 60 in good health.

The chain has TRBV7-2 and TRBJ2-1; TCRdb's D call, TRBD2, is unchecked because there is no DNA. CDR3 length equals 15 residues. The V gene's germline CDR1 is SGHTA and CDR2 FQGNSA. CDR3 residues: CASSVEGLTYNEQFF.

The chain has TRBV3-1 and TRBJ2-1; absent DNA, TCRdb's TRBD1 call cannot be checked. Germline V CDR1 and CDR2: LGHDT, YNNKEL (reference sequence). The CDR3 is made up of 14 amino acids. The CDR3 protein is CASSQEQADNEQFF.

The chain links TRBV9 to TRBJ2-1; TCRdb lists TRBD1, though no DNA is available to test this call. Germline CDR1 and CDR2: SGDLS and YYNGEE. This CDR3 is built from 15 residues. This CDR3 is CASSVEGQVLNEQFF.

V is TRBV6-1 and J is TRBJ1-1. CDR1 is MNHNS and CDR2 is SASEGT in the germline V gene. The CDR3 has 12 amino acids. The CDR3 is CASSEQATEAFF.

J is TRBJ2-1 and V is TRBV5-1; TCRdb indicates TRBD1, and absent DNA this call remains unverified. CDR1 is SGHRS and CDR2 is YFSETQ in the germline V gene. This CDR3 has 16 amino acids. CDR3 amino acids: CASSLEDPTTGDEQFF.

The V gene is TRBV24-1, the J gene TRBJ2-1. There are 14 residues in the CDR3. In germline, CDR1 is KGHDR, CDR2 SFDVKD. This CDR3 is CATSDRFLSNEQFF.

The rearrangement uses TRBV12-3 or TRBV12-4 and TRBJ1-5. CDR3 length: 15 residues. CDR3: CASSLASSSNQPQHF.

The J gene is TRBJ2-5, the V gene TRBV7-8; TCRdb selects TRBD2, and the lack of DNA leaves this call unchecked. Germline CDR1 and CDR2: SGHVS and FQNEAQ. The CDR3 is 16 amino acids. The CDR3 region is CASSLRTSGTQETQYF.

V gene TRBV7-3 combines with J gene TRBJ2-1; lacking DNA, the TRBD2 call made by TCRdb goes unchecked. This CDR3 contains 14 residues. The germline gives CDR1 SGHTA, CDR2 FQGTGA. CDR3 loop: CASSSPGTVSEQFF.

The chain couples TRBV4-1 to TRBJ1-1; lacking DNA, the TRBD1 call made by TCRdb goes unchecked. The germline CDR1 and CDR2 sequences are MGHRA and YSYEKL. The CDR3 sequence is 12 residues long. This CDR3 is CASRTGENEAFF.

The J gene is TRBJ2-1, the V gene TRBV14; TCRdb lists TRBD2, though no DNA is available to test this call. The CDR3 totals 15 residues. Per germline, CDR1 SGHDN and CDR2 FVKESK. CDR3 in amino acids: CASSRGTSGYNEQFF. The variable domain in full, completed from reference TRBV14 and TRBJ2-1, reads EAGVTQFPSHSVIEKGQTVTLRCDPISGHDNLYWYRRVMGKEIKFLLHFVKESKQDESGMPNNRFLAERTGGTYSTLKVQPAELEDSGVYFCASSRGTSGYNEQFFGPGTRLTVL.

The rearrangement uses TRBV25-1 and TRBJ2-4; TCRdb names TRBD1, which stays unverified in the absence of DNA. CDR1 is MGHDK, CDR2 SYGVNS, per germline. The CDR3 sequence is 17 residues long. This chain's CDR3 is CASSGTGTSTAKNIQYF.

The CDR3 protein is CASSDRRGSEQFF. The chain is built from TRBV6-1 and TRBJ2-1; TCRdb returns TRBD1, unconfirmable since there is no DNA. The CDR3 has 13 amino acids. CDR1 and CDR2 (germline): MNHNS, SASEGT.

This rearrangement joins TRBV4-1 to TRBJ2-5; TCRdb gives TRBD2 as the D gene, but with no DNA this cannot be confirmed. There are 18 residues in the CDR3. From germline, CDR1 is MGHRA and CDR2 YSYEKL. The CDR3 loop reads CASSQGGLAGGYQETQYF.

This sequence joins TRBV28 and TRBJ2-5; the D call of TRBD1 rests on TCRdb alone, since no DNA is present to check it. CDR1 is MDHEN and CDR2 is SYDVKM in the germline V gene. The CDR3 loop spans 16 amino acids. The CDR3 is CASSLWARAGTETQYF. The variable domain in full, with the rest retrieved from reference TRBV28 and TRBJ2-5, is DVKVTQSSRYLVKRTGEKVFLECVQDMDHENMFWYRQDPGLGLRLIYFSYDVKMKEKGDIPEGYSVSREKKERFSLILESASTNQTSMYLCASSLWARAGTETQYFGPGTRLLVL.

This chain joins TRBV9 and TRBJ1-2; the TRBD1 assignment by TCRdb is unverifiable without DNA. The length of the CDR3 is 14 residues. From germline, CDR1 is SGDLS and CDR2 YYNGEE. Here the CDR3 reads CASSIQGAPYGYTF.

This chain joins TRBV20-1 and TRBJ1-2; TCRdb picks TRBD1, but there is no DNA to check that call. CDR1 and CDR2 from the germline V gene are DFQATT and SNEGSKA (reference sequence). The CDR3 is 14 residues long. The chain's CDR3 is CSAEYPGPNYGYTF.

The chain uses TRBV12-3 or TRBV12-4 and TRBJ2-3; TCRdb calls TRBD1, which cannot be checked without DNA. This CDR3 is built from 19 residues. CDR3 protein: CASTPEGSGLGIFTDTQYF.

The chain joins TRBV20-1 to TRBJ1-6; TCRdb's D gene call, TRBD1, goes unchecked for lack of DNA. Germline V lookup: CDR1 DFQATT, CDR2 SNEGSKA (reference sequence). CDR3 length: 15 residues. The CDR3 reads CSASPQGSYNSPLHF.

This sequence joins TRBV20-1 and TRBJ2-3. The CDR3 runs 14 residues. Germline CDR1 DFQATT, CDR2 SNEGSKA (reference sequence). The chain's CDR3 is CSALVGWWADTQYF.

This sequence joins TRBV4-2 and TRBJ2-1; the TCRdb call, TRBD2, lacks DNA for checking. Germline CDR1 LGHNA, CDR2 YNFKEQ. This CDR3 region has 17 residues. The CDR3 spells CASSQGTSGSPRNEQFF.

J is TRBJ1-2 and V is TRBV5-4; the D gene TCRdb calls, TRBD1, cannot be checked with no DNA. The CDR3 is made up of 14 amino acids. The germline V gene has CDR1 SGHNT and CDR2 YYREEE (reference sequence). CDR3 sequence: CASSLIQGARGYTF.

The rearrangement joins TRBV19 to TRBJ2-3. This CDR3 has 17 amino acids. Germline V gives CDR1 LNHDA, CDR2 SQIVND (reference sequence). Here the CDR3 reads CASSIGRSRASTDTQYF.

CDR3 region: CASATSPRDEQFF. The V and J genes are TRBV5-1 and TRBJ2-1; as DNA is missing, the TRBD2 call by TCRdb cannot be tested. The CDR3 is made up of 13 amino acids. Germline CDR1 reads SGHRS; CDR2 reads YFSETQ.